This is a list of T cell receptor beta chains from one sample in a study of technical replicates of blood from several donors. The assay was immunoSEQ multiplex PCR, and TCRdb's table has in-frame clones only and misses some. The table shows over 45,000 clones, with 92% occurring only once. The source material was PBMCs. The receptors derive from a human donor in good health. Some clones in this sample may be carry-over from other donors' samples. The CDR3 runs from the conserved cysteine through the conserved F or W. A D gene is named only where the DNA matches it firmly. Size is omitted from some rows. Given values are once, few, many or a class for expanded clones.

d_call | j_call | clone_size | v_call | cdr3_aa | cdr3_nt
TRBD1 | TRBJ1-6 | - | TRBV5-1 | CASSSTGGYSPLHF | TGCGCCAGCAGCTCTACAGGGGGCTATTCACCCCTCCACTTT
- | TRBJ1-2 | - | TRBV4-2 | CASSQGQDANYGYTF | TGTGCCAGCAGCCAAGGACAGGATGCTAACTATGGCTACACCTTC
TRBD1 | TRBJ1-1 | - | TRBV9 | CASSVTGSSEAFF | TGTGCCAGCAGCGTGACAGGGTCGAGTGAAGCTTTCTTT
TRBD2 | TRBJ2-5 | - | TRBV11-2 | CASSPRTSGREETQYF | TGTGCCAGCAGCCCACGGACTAGCGGGAGGGAGGAGACCCAGTACTTC
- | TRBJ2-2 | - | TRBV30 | CARRNTGELFF | TGTGCCCGCAGAAACACCGGGGAGCTGTTTTTT
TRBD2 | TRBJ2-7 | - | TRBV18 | CASSRELAGAPGGEQYF | TGTGCCAGCTCACGGGAACTAGCGGGAGCCCCCGGGGGCGAGCAGTACTTC
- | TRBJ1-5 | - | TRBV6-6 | CASTQGLTRGNQPQHF | TGTGCCAGCACGCAGGGGTTGACCCGGGGCAATCAGCCCCAGCATTTT
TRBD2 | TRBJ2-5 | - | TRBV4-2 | CASSQFPLAGGETQYF | TGTGCCAGCAGCCAGTTCCCCCTAGCGGGGGGAGAGACCCAGTACTTC
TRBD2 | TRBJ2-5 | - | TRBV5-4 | CASSYGLAQETQYF | TGTGCCAGCAGCTACGGACTAGCACAAGAGACCCAGTACTTC
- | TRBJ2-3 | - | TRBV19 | CASRPAGTDTQYF | TGTGCCAGTAGACCCGCGGGCACAGATACGCAGTATTTT
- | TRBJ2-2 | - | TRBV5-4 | CASTGMTDNTGELFF | TGTGCCAGCACCGGCATGACAGATAACACCGGGGAGCTGTTTTTT
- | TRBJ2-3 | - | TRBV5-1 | CASSPRRITDTQYF | TGCGCCAGCAGCCCTAGACGGATCACAGATACGCAGTATTTT
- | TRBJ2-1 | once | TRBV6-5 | CASSYSLATTPHEQFF | TGTGCCAGCAGCTACTCACTAGCAACAACCCCCCATGAGCAGTTCTTC
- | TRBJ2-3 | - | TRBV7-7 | CASSLAQGDTQYF | TGTGCCAGCAGCTTAGCGCAGGGAGATACGCAGTATTTT
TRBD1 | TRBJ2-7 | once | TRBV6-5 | CASSYQGQGTYEQYF | TGTGCCAGCAGTTACCAGGGACAGGGGACCTACGAGCAGTACTTC